A single sample is the source of the 5 T cell receptor beta chains below, sequenced in a study of T cells after posttransplantation cyclophosphamide. Only in-frame clones appear in the TCRdb table, and some are missing; sequencing was by immunoSEQ multiplex PCR. Here the sample spans about 47,000 clones, approximately 90% being singletons. Sample: PBMCs. These receptors all come from a woman aged 45 to 65 in good health and a related stem cell transplant donor.

The rearrangement uses TRBV11-2 and TRBJ1-2, with D tentatively TRBD1 (6 bases). The CDR3 is 15 residues long. Germline V gene data show CDR1 as SGHAT and CDR2 as FQNNGV. V dropped 7 bases and J dropped 2 bases, with 17 bases sitting between them. CDR3 nucleotides: TGTGCCAGCACCCCGGACGGGGGGGCGAACTATGGCTACACCTTC. Translation: CASTPDGGANYGYTF.

V and J are TRBV11-2 and TRBJ1-1; TRBD1 matches 7 bases. J gave up 5 bases and V 5 bases, and 8 bases lay outside the gene matches. This CDR3 contains 14 residues. From germline, CDR1 is SGHAT and CDR2 FQNNGV. Here the CDR3 DNA reads TGTGCCAGCAGCCTAGGGACAGCGGGGACTGAAGCTTTCTTT. This translates into CASSLGTAGTEAFF.

This sequence joins TRBV15 and TRBJ2-7, with 7 bases aligning to TRBD2. Germline V lookup: CDR1 LNHNV, CDR2 YYDKDF (reference sequence). The CDR3 totals 16 residues. V shed 1 base, J shed 5 bases, and the junction held 11 bases outside the gene matches. The CDR3: CATSRGGLGIQNEQYF. The CDR3 nucleotides are TGTGCCACCAGCAGAGGTGGACTAGGCATTCAAAACGAGCAGTACTTC.

The CDR3 DNA sequence: TGCGCCAGCAGCTTGGACAGGGGGTCTGGAAACACCATATATTTT. This codes for CASSLDRGSGNTIYF. The rearrangement joins TRBV5-1 to TRBJ1-3, with 8 bases aligning to TRBD1. After removal of 0 bases from V and 1 base from J, the junction contained 0 bases not matched to a gene. Germline-derived CDR1 and CDR2 are SGHRS and YFSETQ. This CDR3 contains 15 residues. The entire variable domain, with the rest obtained from reference TRBV5-1 and TRBJ1-3, is as follows: KAGVTQTPRYLIKTRGQQVTLSCSPISGHRSVSWYQQTPGQGLQFLFEYFSETQRNKGNFPGRFSGRQFSNSRSEMNVSTLELGDSALYLCASSLDRGSGNTIYFGEGSWLTVV.

The J gene is TRBJ2-7, the V gene TRBV27, with a weak D call TRBD2 (5 bases). CDR1 and CDR2 (germline): MNHEY, SMNVEV (reference sequence). The CDR3 length is 13 residues. Trimming left V 5 bases short and J 0 bases short, with 8 bases between. The CDR3 DNA reads TGTGCCAGCAGTCCTCGGGGCTCCTACGAGCAGTACTTC. Translating gives CASSPRGSYEQYF.